The 27 T cell receptor beta chains listed next were all sequenced from one sample in a study of cytomegalovirus exposure and HLA in healthy donors. 60 Vbeta and 13 Jbeta primers were used in PCR. Clones were read by immunoSEQ multiplex PCR, and TCRdb kept only the in-frame ones, dropping some. Of around 110,000 clones listed, roughly 73% are singletons. The source material was PBMCs. The receptors here all came from a young man in good health and CMV-seronegative.

The chain is built from TRBV5-1 and TRBJ2-5, with D maybe TRBD2 (5 bases). The J call may be mistaken, given a closer DNA end match to TRBJ2-7. This CDR3 contains 15 residues. Germline V CDR1 and CDR2: SGHRS, YFSETQ. CDR3 in DNA: TGCGCCAGCAGCTTGGATGCGGGCAGGTCCTACGAGCAGTACTTC. Amino acid sequence: CASSLDAGRSYEQYF.

This clone appeared a few times. The chain joins TRBV6-5 to TRBJ2-7, with 13 positions matching TRBD2. This CDR3 comprises 14 residues. The V segment lost 7 bases and the J segment 2 bases; nucleotides outside the gene matches: 2. In germline, CDR1 is MNHEY, CDR2 SVGAGI. CDR3 nucleotides: TGTGCCAGCAAACTAGCGGGGGGGACCTACGAGCAGTACTTC. This translates into CASKLAGGTYEQYF.

A remark on this clone: The sample carries other DNA sequences with the same CDR3. This sequence joins TRBV19 and TRBJ1-5; unclear D gene. Trimming pared 3 bases from V and 3 bases from J, leaving 3 bases between. The CDR3 contains 12 residues. Germline lookup yields CDR1 LNHDA and CDR2 SQIVND (reference sequence). The CDR3: CASSILNQPQHF. CDR3 DNA sequence: TGTGCCAGTAGTATCCTCAATCAGCCCCAGCATTTT.

The CDR3 DNA reads TGTGCCAGCAGTTACAGGACACCACAATCCTACGAGCAGTACTTC. Amino acids: CASSYRTPQSYEQYF. This chain links TRBV6-5 with TRBJ2-7; D perhaps matches TRBD1 (5 bases). There are 15 residues in the CDR3. The germline V and J ends were trimmed by 2 bases and 1 base, with 12 bases remaining between them. The germline V gene encodes CDR1 MNHEY and CDR2 SVGAGI.

This chain joins TRBV10-2 and TRBJ2-3, with TRBD2 matching over 7 bases. The CDR3 has 19 residues. Germline V gene lookup returns CDR1 WSHSY and CDR2 SAAADI. V trimming: 8 bases; J trimming: 2 bases; junction bases outside the gene matches: 22. CDR3 residues: CASFGAELADILDTDTQYF. The CDR3 DNA reads TGCGCCAGCTTCGGGGCTGAGCTAGCGGATATCTTGGACACAGATACGCAGTATTTT.

The chain joins TRBV7-9 to TRBJ1-5, with D hard to call. From germline, CDR1 is SEHNR and CDR2 FQNEAQ (reference sequence). Trimming removed 2 bases from V and 3 bases from J, with 8 bases in between. The CDR3 totals 14 residues. Here the CDR3 reads CASSLMGANQPQHF. CDR3 nucleotides: TGTGCCAGCAGCTTAATGGGAGCCAATCAGCCCCAGCATTTT.

V usage is TRBV7-2 and J usage is TRBJ2-1; 7 bases match TRBD2. J gave up 5 bases and V 2 bases, and 12 bases lay outside the gene matches. Germline lookup yields CDR1 SGHTA and CDR2 FQGNSA. The CDR3 extends over 17 amino acids. CDR3 region: CASSLNPLAVGDNEQFF. CDR3 sequence (DNA): TGTGCCAGCAGCTTAAATCCCCTAGCGGTGGGGGACAATGAGCAGTTCTTC.

This chain connects TRBV10-3 to TRBJ2-5; TRBD2 matches 9 bases. The DNA matches TRBJ2-7 better at its end, which makes the J call doubtful. The CDR3 sequence is 14 residues long. Germline CDR1 and CDR2: ENHRY and SYGVKD. The CDR3 DNA reads as TGTGCCATCAGAGGCGGGAGGGCATCCTACGAGCAGTACTTC. Its translation is CAIRGGRASYEQYF.

This clone was detected only once. The J gene is TRBJ1-1, the V gene TRBV7-2; D might be TRBD1 (5 bases). Germline assignment: CDR1 SGHTA and CDR2 FQGNSA. The CDR3 is 12 amino acids. Trimming stripped 6 bases from V and 10 bases from J, with 15 bases between. The DNA for the CDR3 is TGTGCCAGCAGGGGGCCGGGCTTGGGAGCTTTCTTT. Translated: CASRGPGLGAFF.

Notes on this clone: Other DNA sequences within the sample encode an identical CDR3. V usage is TRBV5-1 and J usage is TRBJ2-3; a weak D match, TRBD1 (5 bases). From germline, CDR1 is SGHRS and CDR2 YFSETQ. The CDR3 loop spans 14 amino acids. Trimming took off 0 bases at V and 2 bases at J, with 7 bases between the two ends. For the CDR3, the DNA is TGCGCCAGCAGCTTGGGACAGCCCACAGATACGCAGTATTTT. Its protein product is CASSLGQPTDTQYF.

This sequence joins TRBV14 and TRBJ2-3, with TRBD1 matching over 8 bases. Germline trimming cut 6 bases from V and 0 bases from J; bases unmatched to any gene: 8. CDR1 and CDR2 (germline): SGHDN, FVKESK. This CDR3 comprises 16 residues. The CDR3 nucleotides read TGTGCCAGCAGTCGGACAGGGCGCGTGAGCACAGATACGCAGTATTTT. It codes for CASSRTGRVSTDTQYF.

V usage is TRBV7-8 and J usage is TRBJ2-4; D not certain. The CDR3 sequence is 14 residues long. Trimming took off 1 base at V and 5 bases at J, with 9 bases between the two ends. Germline V lookup: CDR1 SGHVS, CDR2 FQNEAQ. The CDR3: CASSLVGSENIQYF. The CDR3 coding sequence is TGTGCCAGCAGCTTAGTCGGGTCTGAAAACATTCAGTACTTC.

In this sample, this clone turned up a few times. The chain carries TRBV4-1 and TRBJ2-7; possible D gene TRBD2, 6 bases. From germline, CDR1 is MGHRA and CDR2 YSYEKL. The CDR3 is 14 amino acids. Deletions cut 2 bases from V and 4 bases from J, with 12 bases between. CDR3 protein: CASSQMRGRYEQYF. The CDR3 nucleotides read TGCGCCAGCAGCCAAATGCGGGGTCGGTACGAGCAGTACTTC.

The rearrangement links TRBV25-1 to TRBJ1-1; D not certain. The CDR3 covers 13 residues. With 4 bases removed from V and 0 bases from J, the gap between germline ends came to 6 bases. Germline CDR1 is MGHDK and CDR2 is SYGVNS. The CDR3 spells CASSADMNTEAFF. DNA of the CDR3: TGTGCCAGCAGTGCCGACATGAACACTGAAGCTTTCTTT.

The chain employs TRBV5-4 and TRBJ2-7; the D gene is possibly TRBD1 (5 bases). This CDR3 comprises 12 residues. The ends were cut back, 1 base at V and 7 bases at J, with 9 bases in the middle. Germline CDR1 and CDR2: SGHNT and YYREEE (reference sequence). The CDR3 DNA sequence: TGTGCCAGCAGCTTGTCAGGGTATGAGCAGTACTTC. Translated, it gives CASSLSGYEQYF.

This clone was observed a few times. The rearrangement uses TRBV19 and TRBJ2-7, with 9 bases that match TRBD2. The V gene end was trimmed by 6 bases and the J gene end by 4 bases; junction bases not matched to a gene: 13. Germline loops: CDR1 LNHDA, CDR2 SQIVND (reference sequence). This CDR3 has 16 residues. The chain's CDR3 is CASSPSGASGIYEQYF. The CDR3 DNA sequence: TGTGCCAGTAGCCCGTCGGGTGCTAGCGGGATTTACGAGCAGTACTTC.

This clone was recorded a few times. This rearrangement joins TRBV28 to TRBJ2-2, with 8 positions matching TRBD1. Looked up from germline, CDR1 is MDHEN and CDR2 is SYDVKM. The V gene end was trimmed by 11 bases and the J gene end by 4 bases; junction bases not matched to a gene: 12. The CDR3 has 15 amino acids. The DNA for the CDR3 is TGTGCCGCCACGGGGCAGGGGGCTAGCACCGGGGAGCTGTTTTTT. Translation: CAATGQGASTGELFF.

This rearrangement joins TRBV9 to TRBJ2-6; TRBD2 is a possible D gene (6 bases). The CDR3 covers 17 residues. Germline V lookup: CDR1 SGDLS, CDR2 YYNGEE. Trimming took off 0 bases at V and 4 bases at J, with 14 bases between the two ends. The CDR3 nucleotides read TGTGCCAGCAGCGTAGCCCCAACTAGCTTCGGGGCCAACGTCCTGACTTTC. Translation gives CASSVAPTSFGANVLTF.

Notes on this clone: At one end, the junction sequence differs from germline, possibly due to a read error. V gene TRBV7-9 combines with J gene TRBJ2-7, with 9 bases aligning to TRBD2. The germline V gene has CDR1 SEHNR and CDR2 FQNEAQ (reference sequence). CDR3 length equals 14 residues. The CDR3 here is CSSSLLAGGQEQYF. For the CDR3, the DNA is TGTTCCAGCAGCTTACTAGCGGGCGGACAAGAGCAGTACTTC.

This chain connects TRBV10-1 to TRBJ2-7, with D perhaps matching TRBD2 (5 bases). With 0 bases removed from V and 2 bases from J, the gap between germline ends came to 11 bases. The CDR3 sequence is 15 residues long. Germline CDR1 is WNHNN and CDR2 is SYGVQD (reference sequence). DNA of the CDR3: TGCGCCAGCAGTGAGTCGACCCTAGCCCCCTACGAGCAGTACTTC. Amino acid sequence: CASSESTLAPYEQYF.

The CDR3 coding sequence is TGCAGCGTTGCCGGTAGGGGTGACACTGAAGCTTTCTTT. Translated: CSVAGRGDTEAFF. V and J are TRBV29-1 and TRBJ1-1; TRBD1 is a possible D gene (5 bases). Germline loops: CDR1 SQVTM, CDR2 ANQGSEA. The CDR3 totals 13 residues. The V end was cut by 4 bases, the J end by 3 bases, with 12 bases between.

J is TRBJ2-7 and V is TRBV30; a weak D match, TRBD1 (6 bases). The germline V and J ends were trimmed by 2 bases and 6 bases, with 20 bases remaining between them. Germline V gives CDR1 GTSNPN, CDR2 SVGIG (reference sequence). This CDR3 has 15 residues. The CDR3 here is CAWSSEGVGAGEQYF. The CDR3 nucleotides are TGTGCCTGGAGTTCAGAGGGGGTCGGGGCGGGCGAGCAGTACTTC.

The chain has TRBV28 and TRBJ2-7, with 7 nucleotides matching TRBD1. Germline values: CDR1 MDHEN, CDR2 SYDVKM. The trim removed 6 bases at V and 2 bases at J, leaving 7 bases unmatched. The CDR3 spans 14 residues. The CDR3 nucleotides read TGTGCCAGCAGCCGGTTGACAGGGACCTACGAGCAGTACTTC. Its protein is CASSRLTGTYEQYF.

The V gene is TRBV6-1, the J gene TRBJ2-7; TRBD1 is a possible D gene (6 bases). Per germline, CDR1 MNHNS and CDR2 SASEGT. The CDR3 contains 12 residues. V lost 6 bases and J lost 3, with 9 bases in between. In DNA form, the CDR3 reads TGTGCCAGCAGGTACAGGGTCTACGAGCAGTACTTC. Translation: CASRYRVYEQYF.

The chain recombines TRBV5-1 with TRBJ2-7; 9 positions agree with TRBD1. This CDR3 region has 16 residues. The V segment lost 3 bases and the J segment 2 bases; nucleotides outside the gene matches: 9. Germline V gives CDR1 SGHRS, CDR2 YFSETQ. CDR3 loop: CASSWDSQGAAYEQYF. The CDR3 DNA reads as TGCGCCAGCAGCTGGGACTCACAGGGGGCCGCCTACGAGCAGTACTTC. The whole variable domain, remainder taken from reference TRBV5-1 and TRBJ2-7, is KAGVTQTPRYLIKTRGQQVTLSCSPISGHRSVSWYQQTPGQGLQFLFEYFSETQRNKGNFPGRFSGRQFSNSRSEMNVSTLELGDSALYLCASSWDSQGAAYEQYFGPGTRLTVT.

J is TRBJ2-2 and V is TRBV11-2; perhaps TRBD2 as D (5 bases). The ends were cut back, 5 bases at V and 1 base at J, with 14 bases in the middle. Germline assignment: CDR1 SGHAT and CDR2 FQNNGV. The CDR3 consists of 16 residues. CDR3 nucleotide sequence: TGTGCCAGCAGCCCCTATGTGGGAGAGAACACCGGGGAGCTGTTTTTT. The encoded protein is CASSPYVGENTGELFF.

This sequence joins TRBV5-1 and TRBJ2-1; possible D gene TRBD2, 6 bases. CDR3 length: 14 residues. The V gene lost 5 bases and the J gene lost 5 bases, with 14 bases spanning the gap. The germline V gene encodes CDR1 SGHRS and CDR2 YFSETQ. This CDR3 reads CASSAGTPNNEQFF. CDR3 DNA: TGCGCCAGCAGTGCCGGGACTCCCAACAATGAGCAGTTCTTC.